This passage covers 26 T cell receptor beta chains from one sample sequenced in a study of cytomegalovirus exposure and HLA in healthy donors. It was with 60 Vbeta and 13 Jbeta primers that the PCR ran. Libraries were prepared by immunoSEQ multiplex PCR; TCRdb keeps only in-frame clonotypes and omits some of them. This table holds over 150,000 clones, about 73% found once. The sequenced sample was PBMCs. Receptor source: a woman aged 50 to 60 in good health and CMV-seropositive.

The chain recombines TRBV18 with TRBJ2-5; 7 positions match TRBD1. The CDR3 has 14 residues. The trim removed 6 bases at V and 3 bases at J, leaving 7 bases unmatched. The germline gives CDR1 KGHSH, CDR2 LQKENI. CDR3 region: CASSPSTGKETQYF. The CDR3 region has the DNA TGTGCCAGCTCCCCCTCGACAGGGAAAGAGACCCAGTACTTC.

In DNA, the CDR3 is TGTGCCAGCAGCTTAGGGATATGGGACACAGACTCCTACGAGCAGTACTTC. As protein: CASSLGIWDTDSYEQYF. The V and J genes are TRBV7-8 and TRBJ2-7; perhaps TRBD1 as D (6 bases). The CDR3 has 17 residues. Between the trimmed V and J ends, which lost 1 base and 0 bases, there was a span of 16 bases. Germline V gene data show CDR1 as SGHVS and CDR2 as FQNEAQ.

V usage is TRBV7-9 and J usage is TRBJ1-6, with D possibly being TRBD1 (5 bases). The germline CDR1 and CDR2 sequences are SEHNR and FQNEAQ (reference sequence). The CDR3 runs to 15 residues. V was cut by 1 base and J by 9 bases, with 13 bases left in between. The CDR3 bases are TGTGCCAGCAGCTTAGTCCGGGGGGACGCTTCACCCCTCCACTTT. Translated, it gives CASSLVRGDASPLHF.

This clone was seen only a few times. J is TRBJ2-7 and V is TRBV7-8; D remains ambiguous. The CDR3 spans 14 residues. CDR1 SGHVS and CDR2 FQNEAQ come from the germline V gene. V shed 0 bases and J shed 2 bases, with 8 bases lying between them. CDR3 residues: CASSLATETYEQYF. CDR3 DNA sequence: TGTGCCAGCAGCTTAGCGACGGAGACCTACGAGCAGTACTTC.

The CDR3 reads CASSSGTGNYEQYF. CDR3 sequence (DNA): TGTGCCAGCAGCTCCGGGACAGGGAACTACGAGCAGTACTTC. The gene calls are TRBV7-9 and TRBJ2-7; TRBD1 agrees at 9 bases. CDR1 is SEHNR and CDR2 is FQNEAQ in the germline V gene (reference sequence). The length of the CDR3 is 14 residues. Trimming removed 4 bases from V and 3 bases from J; junction bases left unmatched: 4.

This sequence joins TRBV7-9 and TRBJ2-7; tentative D call: TRBD2 (5 bases). Trimming removed 8 bases at V and 0 bases at J, with 8 bases between. CDR1 and CDR2 (germline): SEHNR, FQNEAQ (reference sequence). The CDR3 length is 12 residues. The DNA of the CDR3 is TGTGCCAGCGGACTGAACTCCTACGAGCAGTACTTC. Its translation: CASGLNSYEQYF.

About this clone itself: This may stem from a read error, because a much larger clone lies one nucleotide away. J is TRBJ1-5 and V is TRBV4-1; D perhaps matches TRBD1 (5 bases). The CDR3 is made up of 15 amino acids. Trimming removed 3 bases at V and 8 bases at J, with 17 bases between. In germline, CDR1 is MGHRA, CDR2 YSYEKL. CDR3 sequence reads: CASSQMPRAAEPQHF. The CDR3 bases are TGCGCCAGCAGCCAGATGCCCAGGGCGGCGGAGCCCCAGCATTTT.

The chain recombines TRBV6-4 with TRBJ2-3; 9 bases align to TRBD2. The germline gives CDR1 MRHNA, CDR2 SNTAGT. This CDR3 has 16 amino acids. Trimming cost V 0 bases and J 4 bases; bases outside gene matches: 5. The CDR3 is CASSDSGGGAADTQYF. The CDR3 DNA reads as TGTGCCAGCAGTGACTCGGGCGGGGGGGCCGCAGATACGCAGTATTTT.

The rearrangement links TRBV5-1 to TRBJ2-2; D is undetermined. The ends were cut back, 3 bases at V and 0 bases at J, with 12 bases in the middle. Germline lookup yields CDR1 SGHRS and CDR2 YFSETQ. The CDR3 runs 16 residues. DNA for the CDR3: TGCGCCAGCAGCTCTCCTTACCGGGCGAACACCGGGGAGCTGTTTTTT. This encodes CASSSPYRANTGELFF.

Turning to this clone: The sample carries other DNA sequences with the same CDR3. The V call is TRBV29-1, the J call TRBJ1-1; D is ambiguous. Germline V gene data show CDR1 as SQVTM and CDR2 as ANQGSEA. There are 12 residues in the CDR3. V was clipped by 4 bases and J by 1 base, with 7 bases between them. This CDR3 is CSVGAGNTEAFF. For the CDR3, the DNA is TGCAGCGTTGGGGCTGGGAACACTGAAGCTTTCTTT.

This chain joins TRBV19 and TRBJ1-3; D is uncertain. The V gene's germline CDR1 is LNHDA and CDR2 SQIVND (reference sequence). V gave up 6 bases and J gave up 2 bases, with 5 bases separating them. The CDR3 runs 12 residues. The CDR3 spells CASRTPGNTIYF. The CDR3 DNA reads TGTGCCAGTAGGACACCTGGAAACACCATATATTTT.

V and J are TRBV13 and TRBJ2-6; tentatively, D is TRBD1 (5 bases). V was clipped by 3 bases and J by 2 bases, with 14 bases between them. This CDR3 is built from 17 residues. Germline values: CDR1 PRHDT, CDR2 FYEKMQ (reference sequence). DNA of the CDR3: TGTGCCAGCAGCTTGGGAATCTCAGGGACTGGGGCCAACGTCCTGACTTTC. This translates into CASSLGISGTGANVLTF.

This rearrangement joins TRBV6-1 to TRBJ2-1; TRBD1 matches at 9 bases. V lost 7 bases and J lost 10; bases outside the gene matches: 14. The CDR3 covers 15 residues. Germline CDR1 MNHNS, CDR2 SASEGT. The CDR3 region has the DNA TGTGCCAGCATCGAAGGGACAGGGTACAAAAGCGAGCAGTTCTTC. This translates into CASIEGTGYKSEQFF.

The chain combines TRBV19 with TRBJ2-5; D ambiguous. The V and J ends lost 4 bases and 5 bases respectively, with 8 bases between them. The germline V gene encodes CDR1 LNHDA and CDR2 SQIVND (reference sequence). The CDR3 sequence is 12 residues long. The CDR3 loop is CASSTPGETQYF. In DNA, the CDR3 is TGTGCCAGTAGTACCCCCGGGGAGACCCAGTACTTC.

This chain uses TRBV6-5 with TRBJ2-1; 9 bases line up with TRBD1. After removal of 2 bases from V and 3 bases from J, the junction contained 5 bases not matched to a gene. Germline V gene sequence: CDR1 MNHEY, CDR2 SVGAGI. The CDR3 contains 16 residues. The CDR3 DNA follows: TGTGCCAGCAGTTACGCGGGACAGGGAGGCTACAATGAGCAGTTCTTC. This codes for CASSYAGQGGYNEQFF.

This chain connects TRBV29-1 to TRBJ2-7, with TRBD1 matching over 7 bases. From germline, CDR1 is SQVTM and CDR2 ANQGSEA. The V segment lost 7 bases and the J segment 2 bases; nucleotides outside the gene matches: 11. The CDR3 spans 14 residues. CDR3 nucleotide sequence: TGCAGCGCCACGTGGCCAGGGGGAACCTACGAGCAGTACTTC. As protein: CSATWPGGTYEQYF.

This chain links TRBV10-3 with TRBJ2-7; TRBD1 aligns across 7 bases. The germline gives CDR1 ENHRY, CDR2 SYGVKD. J gave up 0 bases and V 6 bases, and 2 bases lay outside the gene matches. The CDR3 is 13 amino acids. The CDR3 bases are TGTGCCATCAGACGGGACAGCTCCTACGAGCAGTACTTC. Protein product: CAIRRDSSYEQYF.

This chain links TRBV5-4 with TRBJ1-2; 11 bases are a match to TRBD1. Trimming took 4 bases from V and 7 from J; bases not matched to a gene: 9. Germline values: CDR1 SGHNT, CDR2 YYREEE (reference sequence). The CDR3 has 15 amino acids. The CDR3 bases are TGTGCCAGCAGCACAATAGGACAGGGGGCGGGTGGCTACACCTTC. Its protein product is CASSTIGQGAGGYTF.

This chain joins TRBV18 and TRBJ1-1, with TRBD1 identical over 7 bases. The CDR3 spans 14 residues. V lost 4 bases to trimming and J lost 4 bases; unmatched junction nucleotides: 6. Looked up from germline, CDR1 is KGHSH and CDR2 is LQKENI. This CDR3 is CASSLGGSGTEAFF. The CDR3 nucleotides read TGTGCCAGCTCACTAGGGGGCTCGGGCACTGAAGCTTTCTTT.

The V call is TRBV9, the J call TRBJ2-1, with TRBD2 matching over 8 bases. V shed 0 bases, J shed 4 bases, and the junction held 6 bases outside the gene matches. The CDR3 sequence is 16 residues long. Germline V gene data show CDR1 as SGDLS and CDR2 as YYNGEE. The CDR3 protein is CASSVAGAGVYNEQFF. The CDR3 DNA is TGTGCCAGCAGCGTAGCCGGAGCGGGGGTATACAATGAGCAGTTCTTC.

This sequence joins TRBV13 and TRBJ1-1; no firm D call. The CDR3 runs to 16 residues. The V gene's germline CDR1 is PRHDT and CDR2 FYEKMQ (reference sequence). V lost 1 base, J lost 6 bases, and 18 bases lay in between. CDR3 sequence (DNA): TGTGCCAGCAGCTTAGAGGGAGCGAGTTTTAGGGCTGAAGCTTTCTTT. Its protein product is CASSLEGASFRAEAFF.

The rearrangement joins TRBV9 to TRBJ1-4; D is possibly TRBD1 (6 bases). CDR3 length: 15 amino acids. V lost 3 bases to trimming and J lost 7 bases, with 16 bases between them. Germline CDR1 is SGDLS and CDR2 is YYNGEE. CDR3 in DNA: TGTGCCAGCAGCGAAAGCGGACAGAGTGGTGAAAAACTGTTTTTT. Protein: CASSESGQSGEKLFF.

This sequence joins TRBV6-5 and TRBJ2-4; D gene uncertain. Germline V CDR1 and CDR2: MNHEY, SVGAGI. Deletions cut 4 bases from V and 9 bases from J, with 10 bases between. The CDR3 spans 12 residues. The chain's CDR3 is CASSSLRSIQYF. CDR3 nucleotides: TGTGCCAGCAGTTCCCTTAGGAGCATTCAGTACTTC.

The rearrangement joins TRBV5-4 to TRBJ2-1; D is possibly TRBD1 (5 bases). Germline V gene lookup returns CDR1 SGHNT and CDR2 YYREEE (reference sequence). This CDR3 region has 13 residues. Trimming pared 2 bases from V and 13 bases from J, leaving 16 bases between. The CDR3: CASSFQIDSAQFF. The CDR3, as DNA: TGTGCCAGCAGCTTCCAGATAGACAGTGCCCAGTTCTTC.

The chain joins TRBV12-5 to TRBJ1-6; D is possibly TRBD1 (6 bases). Germline lookup yields CDR1 LGHNT and CDR2 FRNRAP. This CDR3 has 13 residues. Trimming pared 6 bases from V and 8 bases from J, leaving 11 bases between. The DNA for the CDR3 is TGTGCTAGTGGCCAAACAGGGTATTCACCCCTCCACTTT. It specifies CASGQTGYSPLHF. Complete variable domain (other parts from reference TRBV12-5 and TRBJ1-6): DARVTQTPRHKVTEMGQEVTMRCQPILGHNTVFWYRQTMMQGLELLAYFRNRAPLDDSGMPKDRFSAEMPDATLATLKIQPSEPRDSAVYFCASGQTGYSPLHFGNGTRLTVT.

This sequence joins TRBV18 and TRBJ1-5, with no clear D. Germline-derived CDR1 and CDR2 are KGHSH and LQKENI. The CDR3 length is 15 residues. The V and J ends lost 2 bases and 1 base respectively, with 9 bases between them. The CDR3 bases are TGTGCCAGCTCACCAGGGTCGGGAAGCAATCAGCCCCAGCATTTT. As protein: CASSPGSGSNQPQHF.